This T cell receptor beta chain is from a study of T cell repertoires in cytomegalovirus infection. The study, taken as a whole, reports: The cumulative frequency of public TCR beta families distinguished individuals who carried CMV together with the relevant HLA.

MiXCR, run by TCRdb on the reads, gives a single entry per CDR3 protein. The sample consists of fewer than 700,000 distinct CDR3 sequences, approximately 24% of them appearing once. Trimming pared 2 bases from V and 4 bases from J, leaving 12 bases between. CDR3 length: 16 residues. In the case of this clonotype: Its matching antigen is unknown.

The source material was CD8+ T cells from PBMCs. The rearrangement uses TRBV23-1 and TRBJ2-6, with D uncertain. TRBV23-1 is assigned to the ORF class and has an uncertain function. This TCR derives from a human donor in good health (CMV status not recorded). Some clones in this sample may be carry-over from other donors' samples. The CDR3 here is CASSQKGAPGANVLTF. DNA for the CDR3: TGCGCCAGCAGTCAAAAAGGAGCCCCCGGGGCCAACGTCCTGACTTTC.